This T cell receptor beta chain was captured by sequencing in a study of cytomegalovirus exposure and HLA in healthy donors. Study in general: HLA-typed donors were the source of 86 million or so unique TCRs held in an early data release. Of 398 genotyped donors, around 76% clustered with self-reported Caucasian donors. Regarding the study as a whole: The productive fraction for most TCR beta V segments was about 87% or about 30% in an earlier analysis.

The donors, nominally healthy at sampling, likely had unrecorded immune exposures. In the case of this clone: Its antigen is undetermined.

The ends lost 4 bases at V and 4 bases at J; junction bases unmatched: 8. This CDR3 spans 15 amino acids. CDR1 SGHRS and CDR2 YFSETQ come from the germline V gene. Primers included in the PCR were 60 Vbeta and 13 Jbeta primers. Sequencing was performed with immunoSEQ multiplex PCR; in TCRdb, only in-frame clones are kept and a portion is missing. This table has some 70,000 clones, about 81% appearing once. Sequenced: PBMCs. The chain uses TRBV5-1 and TRBJ1-1, with 9 bases identical to TRBD1. This receptor was taken from a human donor in good health. CDR3: CASSKGQGGVTEAFF. The DNA of the CDR3 is TGCGCCAGCAGCAAGGGACAGGGAGGAGTCACTGAAGCTTTCTTT. The variable domain in full, completed from reference TRBV5-1 and TRBJ1-1, reads KAGVTQTPRYLIKTRGQQVTLSCSPISGHRSVSWYQQTPGQGLQFLFEYFSETQRNKGNFPGRFSGRQFSNSRSEMNVSTLELGDSALYLCASSKGQGGVTEAFFGQGTRLTVV.